This entry concerns a single T cell receptor beta chain. Its antigen remains undetermined. No much larger clone is present one base from it, and per-base qualities are unavailable. From cysteine to phenylalanine, the CDR3 is 15 amino acids long. Only the CDR3 region is kept as DNA, spanning 45 bases read in frame from base 1. Clipping removes 2 bases from V and 3 bases from J, with 6 as the unmatched junction base count. The germline V gene sets CDR1 to LGHNA and CDR2 to YSLEER. The data derive from a study of blood T cell repertoires in COVID-19 (dated by TCRdb to the early 2020s). With regard to the full study: The collaborator samples originated in the United States, Italy and Spain and spanned the acute and convalescent phases of COVID-19. The material from the prospective study consisted of cDNA or gDNA derived from T cells, B-cell-depleted T cells, or PBMCs. The dataset comprised deeply sampled blood TCRbeta repertoires from subjects exposed to, actively infected with, or recovered from COVID-19. The repertoires were released in a freely available public database meant as a resource for research on the immune response to SARS-CoV-2. The samples were drawn from two sources: the first 160 participants of the ongoing ImmuneRACE study, and 1,000 to 1,500 subjects contributed by 6 global collaborators. A de-identified subject ID, COVID-19 status, age in years and sex were almost always included in the sample metadata. Where available, HLA class I and class II types were obtained from metadata supplied by the sample provider rather than from assay-based typing. General findings and caveats noted by the study authors: How much clinical and demographic metadata was included differed by source and by participant, and the metadata was provided uncurated.

The collaborating institutions used their own protocols to collect whole blood in K2EDTA tubes. Collaborator samples were shipped for TCRbeta analysis as frozen whole blood, isolated PBMCs, or DNA extracted from either sample type. The immunoSEQ Assay, a bias-controlled multiplex PCR, was used to amplify TCRbeta CDR3 regions from genomic DNA. The paper's processing steps were these. Within the assay, amplification of reference gene primers was used to estimate how many nucleated cells each sample contained. To quantify the absolute abundance of each unique TCRbeta CDR3 rearrangement, sequence reads were collapsed and filtered. Productive Simpson clonality was computed per sample as the square root of Simpson's diversity index over productive rearrangements. TCRdb's version of the immuneACCESS table is confined to in-frame rearrangements and falls short of the full clone set. An unresolved V gene accounts for under half of the shortfall where checked; the remainder is of unknown origin. The V and J calls and clone size come from that table; D and trimming were worked out from the DNA. This sample has under 200,000 clones in its table, and about nine tenths of those were observed once. The ten top clones hold under 5% of the sample.

The sequence joins TRBV4-3 to TRBJ1-2; the junction holds 7 bases that match TRBD1. The source of this sequence is a woman in her 70s with acute or convalescent COVID-19. The sequenced sample was peripheral blood. The nucleotides are TGCGCCAGCAGCCAACACGGGACAGCTGACTATGGCTACACCTTC. Its translation reads: CASSQHGTADYGYTF.